Described below is a single T cell receptor (beta chain) sequence and its context. The sample comes from a study of blood T cell repertoires in COVID-19. Study as a whole: T cells, B-cell-depleted T cells, or PBMCs supplied cDNA or gDNA.

The CDR3 runs 14 residues. V was pared by 10 bases and J by 0 bases, with 12 bases between. Looked up from germline, CDR1 is KGHDR and CDR2 is SFDVKD. TCRdb keeps only in-frame clones here, not all; method: immunoSEQ multiplex PCR. The data contain fewer than 400,000 clones, roughly 90% of them singletons. Input material: PBMCs or T cells enriched from blood (not recorded which). The V call is TRBV24-1, the J call TRBJ2-1; D is possibly TRBD2 (6 bases). The receptor comes from a woman aged 30 to 39 who had recovered from COVID-19. The CDR3 is CATQEGSSYNEQFF. In DNA, the CDR3 is TGTGCCACTCAGGAGGGTAGCTCCTACAATGAGCAGTTCTTC.